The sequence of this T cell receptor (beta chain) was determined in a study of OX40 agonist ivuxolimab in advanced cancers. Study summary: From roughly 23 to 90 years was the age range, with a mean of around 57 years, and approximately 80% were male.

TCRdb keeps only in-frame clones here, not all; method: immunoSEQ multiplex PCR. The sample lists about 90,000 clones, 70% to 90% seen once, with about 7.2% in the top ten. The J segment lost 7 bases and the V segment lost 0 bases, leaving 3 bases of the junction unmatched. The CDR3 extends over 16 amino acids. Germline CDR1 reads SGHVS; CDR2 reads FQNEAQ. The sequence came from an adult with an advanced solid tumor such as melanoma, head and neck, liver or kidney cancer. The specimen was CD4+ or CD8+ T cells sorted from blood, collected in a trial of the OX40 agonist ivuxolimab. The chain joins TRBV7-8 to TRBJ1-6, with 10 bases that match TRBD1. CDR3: CASSLATDRGNSPLHF. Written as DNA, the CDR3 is TGTGCCAGCAGCTTAGCAACGGACAGGGGGAATTCACCCCTCCACTTT. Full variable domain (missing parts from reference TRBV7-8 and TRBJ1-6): GAGVSQSPRYKVAKRGQDVALRCDPISGHVSLFWYQQALGQGPEFLTYFQNEAQLDKSGLPSDRFFAERPEGSVSTLKIQRTQQEDSAVYLCASSLATDRGNSPLHFGNGTRLTVT.